Listed here are 2 T cell receptor beta chains from one sample, sequenced in a study of shared clonotypes between healthy human individuals. Profiled with immunoSEQ multiplex PCR; TCRdb holds only in-frame clones, not every one. The sample consists of more than 2,000,000 clones, around nine tenths of them appearing once. Sequencing was performed on naive CD4+ T cells sorted from blood. The subset was: CD45RA+ positively selected. The receptor source for this set is a man younger than 35 in good health.

The V call is TRBV5-1, the J call TRBJ2-7, with 10 bases fitting TRBD1. The germline V gene encodes CDR1 SGHRS and CDR2 YFSETQ. J gave up 1 base and V 1 base, and 2 bases lay outside the gene matches. The CDR3 sequence is 15 residues long. The CDR3 bases are TGCGCCAGCAGCTTGTTGGGACAGGGGTCCTACGAGCAGTACTTC. It is translated as CASSLLGQGSYEQYF.

J is TRBJ1-1 and V is TRBV27, with 9 bases fitting TRBD1. Germline assignment: CDR1 MNHEY and CDR2 SMNVEV (reference sequence). The CDR3 length is 14 residues. Trimming at V came to 3 bases and at J to 4 bases, leaving 3 bases not matched to a gene. The CDR3, as DNA: TGTGCCAGCAGTTTCACAGGGGGCATCACTGAAGCTTTCTTT. Its protein product is CASSFTGGITEAFF.